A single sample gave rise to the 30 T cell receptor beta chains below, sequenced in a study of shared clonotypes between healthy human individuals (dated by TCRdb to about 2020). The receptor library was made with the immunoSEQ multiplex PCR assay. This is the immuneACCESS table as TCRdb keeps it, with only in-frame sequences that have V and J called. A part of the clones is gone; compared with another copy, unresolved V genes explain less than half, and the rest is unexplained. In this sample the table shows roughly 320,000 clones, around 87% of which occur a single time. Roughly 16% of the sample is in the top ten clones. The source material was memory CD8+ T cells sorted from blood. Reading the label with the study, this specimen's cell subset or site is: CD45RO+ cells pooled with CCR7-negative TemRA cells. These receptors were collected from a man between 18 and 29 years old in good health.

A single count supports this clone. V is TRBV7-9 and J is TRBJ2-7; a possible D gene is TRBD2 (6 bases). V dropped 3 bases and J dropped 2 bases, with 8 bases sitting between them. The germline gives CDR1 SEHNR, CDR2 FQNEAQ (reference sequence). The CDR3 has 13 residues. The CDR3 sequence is CASSFPGAYEQYF. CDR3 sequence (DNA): TGTGCCAGCAGCTTTCCGGGAGCCTACGAGCAGTACTTC. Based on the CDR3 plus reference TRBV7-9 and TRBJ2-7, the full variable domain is DTGVSQNPRHKITKRGQNVTFRCDPISEHNRLYWYRQTLGQGPEFLTYFQNEAQLEKSRLLSDRFSAERPKGSFSTLEIQRTEQGDSAMYLCASSFPGAYEQYFGPGTRLTVT.

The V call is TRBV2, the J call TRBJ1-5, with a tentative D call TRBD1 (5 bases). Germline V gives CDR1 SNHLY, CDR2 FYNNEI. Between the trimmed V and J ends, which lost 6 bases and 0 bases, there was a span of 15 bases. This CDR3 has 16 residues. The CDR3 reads CASSPQGTLSNQPQHF. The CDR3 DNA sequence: TGTGCCAGCAGCCCCCAGGGTACTCTTAGCAATCAGCCCCAGCATTTT.

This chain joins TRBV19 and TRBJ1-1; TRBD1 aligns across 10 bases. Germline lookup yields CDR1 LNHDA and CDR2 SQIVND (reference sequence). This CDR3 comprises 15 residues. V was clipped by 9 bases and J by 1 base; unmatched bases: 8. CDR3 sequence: CASSWGQGTNTEAFF. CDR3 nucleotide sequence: TGTGCCAGCTCTTGGGGACAGGGGACGAACACTGAAGCTTTCTTT.

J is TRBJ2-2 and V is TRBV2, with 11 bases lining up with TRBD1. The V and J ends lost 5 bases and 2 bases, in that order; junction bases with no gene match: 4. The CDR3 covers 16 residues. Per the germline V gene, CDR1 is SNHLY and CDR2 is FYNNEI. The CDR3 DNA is TGTGCCAGCAGTAGCCGGACAGGGGGCAACACCGGGGAGCTGTTTTTT. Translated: CASSSRTGGNTGELFF.

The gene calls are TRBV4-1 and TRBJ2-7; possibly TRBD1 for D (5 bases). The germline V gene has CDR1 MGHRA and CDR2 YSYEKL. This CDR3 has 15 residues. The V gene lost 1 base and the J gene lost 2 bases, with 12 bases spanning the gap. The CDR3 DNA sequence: TGCGCCAGCAGCCAAGGGCAGGGCTCCCCCTACGAGCAGTACTTC. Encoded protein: CASSQGQGSPYEQYF.

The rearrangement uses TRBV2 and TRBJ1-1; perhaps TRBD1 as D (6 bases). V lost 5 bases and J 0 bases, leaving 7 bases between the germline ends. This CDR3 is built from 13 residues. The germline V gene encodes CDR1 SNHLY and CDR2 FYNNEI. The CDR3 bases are TGTGCCAGCAGTAGGACAGTGAACACTGAAGCTTTCTTT. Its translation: CASSRTVNTEAFF.

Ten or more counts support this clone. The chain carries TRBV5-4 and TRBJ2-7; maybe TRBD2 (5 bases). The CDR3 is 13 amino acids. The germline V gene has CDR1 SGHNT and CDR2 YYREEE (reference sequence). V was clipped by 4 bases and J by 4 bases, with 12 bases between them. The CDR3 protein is CASSISRGYEQYF. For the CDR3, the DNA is TGTGCCAGCAGCATATCGAGAGGGTACGAGCAGTACTTC.

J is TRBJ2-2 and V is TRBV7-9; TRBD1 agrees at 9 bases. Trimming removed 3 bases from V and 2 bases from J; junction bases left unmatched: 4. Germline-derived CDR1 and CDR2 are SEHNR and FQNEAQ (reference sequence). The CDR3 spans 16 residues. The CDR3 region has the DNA TGTGCCAGCAGCTTGGGACAGGGCGTCAACACCGGGGAGCTGTTTTTT. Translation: CASSLGQGVNTGELFF.

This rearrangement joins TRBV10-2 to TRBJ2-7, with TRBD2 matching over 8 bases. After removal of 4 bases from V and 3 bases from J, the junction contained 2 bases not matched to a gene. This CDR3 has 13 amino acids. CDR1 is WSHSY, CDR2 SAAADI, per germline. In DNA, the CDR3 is TGCGCCAGCAGTGCGGGACTAGTCTACGAGCAGTACTTC. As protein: CASSAGLVYEQYF.

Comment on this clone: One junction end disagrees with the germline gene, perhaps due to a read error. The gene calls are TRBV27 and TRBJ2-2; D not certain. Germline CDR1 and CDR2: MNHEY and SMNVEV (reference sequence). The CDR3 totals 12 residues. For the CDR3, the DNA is TGTGCCAGTAGTTCTGGGGCCGGGGAGCTGTTTTTT. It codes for CASSSGAGELFF.

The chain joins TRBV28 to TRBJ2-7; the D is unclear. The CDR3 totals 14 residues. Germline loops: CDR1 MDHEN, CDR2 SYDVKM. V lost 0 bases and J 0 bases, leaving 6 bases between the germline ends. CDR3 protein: CASSLWGNSYEQYF. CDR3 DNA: TGTGCCAGCAGTTTATGGGGGAACTCCTACGAGCAGTACTTC.

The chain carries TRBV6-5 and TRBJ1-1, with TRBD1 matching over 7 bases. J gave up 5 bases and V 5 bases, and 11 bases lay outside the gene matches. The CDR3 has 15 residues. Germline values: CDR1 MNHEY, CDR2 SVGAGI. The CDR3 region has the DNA TGTGCCAGCAGTGTAACAGGGGAGAGGTGGACTGAAGCTTTCTTT. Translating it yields CASSVTGERWTEAFF.

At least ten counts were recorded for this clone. The CDR3 DNA is TGTGCCAGCAGCATACAGGGGGTCAATTCACCCCTCCACTTT. Its protein is CASSIQGVNSPLHF. The chain uses TRBV27 and TRBJ1-6, with 8 positions matching TRBD1. The germline V gene encodes CDR1 MNHEY and CDR2 SMNVEV (reference sequence). The CDR3 length is 14 residues. V trimming: 6 bases; J trimming: 7 bases; junction bases outside the gene matches: 5.

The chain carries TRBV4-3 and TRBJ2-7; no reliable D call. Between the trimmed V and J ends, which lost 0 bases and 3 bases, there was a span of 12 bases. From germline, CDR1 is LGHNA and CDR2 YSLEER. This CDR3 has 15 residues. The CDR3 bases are TGCGCCAGCAGCCAAGAGAGGTCAACCGGCTACGAGCAGTACTTC. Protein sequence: CASSQERSTGYEQYF.

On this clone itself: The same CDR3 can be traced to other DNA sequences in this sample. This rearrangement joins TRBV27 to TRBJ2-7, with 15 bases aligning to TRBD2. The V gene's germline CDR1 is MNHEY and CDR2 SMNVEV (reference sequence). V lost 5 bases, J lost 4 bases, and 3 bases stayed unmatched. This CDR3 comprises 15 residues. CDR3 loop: CASSLGLAGGYEQYF. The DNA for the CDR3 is TGTGCCAGCAGTCTGGGACTAGCGGGGGGTTACGAGCAGTACTTC.

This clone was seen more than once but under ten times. The CDR3, as DNA: TGTGCCAGCACCCCTGACAGGGGGGGCTATGGCTACACCTTC. Translating gives CASTPDRGGYGYTF. This rearrangement joins TRBV7-8 to TRBJ1-2; TRBD1 matches at 9 bases. In germline, CDR1 is SGHVS, CDR2 FQNEAQ. After removal of 7 bases from V and 4 bases from J, the junction contained 7 bases not matched to a gene. The CDR3 extends over 14 amino acids.

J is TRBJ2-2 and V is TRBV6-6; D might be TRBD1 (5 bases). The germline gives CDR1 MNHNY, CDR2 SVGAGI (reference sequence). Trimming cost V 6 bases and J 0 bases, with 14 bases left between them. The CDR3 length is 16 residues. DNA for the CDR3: TGTGCCAGCAGGAAGGTCGAGACAGCGAACACCGGGGAGCTGTTTTTT. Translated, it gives CASRKVETANTGELFF.

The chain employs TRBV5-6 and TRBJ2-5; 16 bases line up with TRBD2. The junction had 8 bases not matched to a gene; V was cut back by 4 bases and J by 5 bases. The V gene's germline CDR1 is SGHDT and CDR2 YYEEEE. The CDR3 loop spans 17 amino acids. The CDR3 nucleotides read TGTGCCAGCAGCACCTCCGGGACTAGCGGGAGGGAGGAGACCCAGTACTTC. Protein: CASSTSGTSGREETQYF.

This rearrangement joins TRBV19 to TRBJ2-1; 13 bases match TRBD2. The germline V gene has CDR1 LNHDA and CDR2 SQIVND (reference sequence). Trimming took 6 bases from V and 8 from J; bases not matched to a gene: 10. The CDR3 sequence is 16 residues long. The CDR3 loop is CASRLKGLAGAYEQFF. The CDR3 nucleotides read TGTGCCAGTAGGTTGAAAGGACTAGCGGGAGCGTATGAGCAGTTCTTC.

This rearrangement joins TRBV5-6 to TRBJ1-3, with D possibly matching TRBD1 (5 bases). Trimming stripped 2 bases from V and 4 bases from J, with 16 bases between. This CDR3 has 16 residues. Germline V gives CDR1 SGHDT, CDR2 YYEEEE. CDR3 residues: CASSFLSGLRGNTIYF. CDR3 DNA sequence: TGTGCCAGCAGCTTTCTTTCAGGGTTGAGAGGAAACACCATATATTTT.

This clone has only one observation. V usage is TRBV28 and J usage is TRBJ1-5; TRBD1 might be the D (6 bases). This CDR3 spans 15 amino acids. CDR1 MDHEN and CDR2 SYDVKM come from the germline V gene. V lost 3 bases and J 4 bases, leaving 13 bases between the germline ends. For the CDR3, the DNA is TGTGCCAGCAGTTTTCTCCGGGGGCTAAATCAGCCCCAGCATTTT. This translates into CASSFLRGLNQPQHF.

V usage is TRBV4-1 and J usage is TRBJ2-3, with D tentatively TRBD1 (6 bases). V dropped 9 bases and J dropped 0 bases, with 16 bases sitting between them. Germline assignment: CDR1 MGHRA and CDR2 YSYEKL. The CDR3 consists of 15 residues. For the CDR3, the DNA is TGCGCCAGTCAGGGGTGGGCGGAGAGCACAGATACGCAGTATTTT. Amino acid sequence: CASQGWAESTDTQYF.

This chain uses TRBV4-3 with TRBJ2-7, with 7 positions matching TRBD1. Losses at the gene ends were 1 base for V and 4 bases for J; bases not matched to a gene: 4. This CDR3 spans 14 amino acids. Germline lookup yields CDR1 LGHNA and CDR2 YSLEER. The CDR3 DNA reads TGCGCCAGCAGCCAAGCCGGGACAGATTACGAGCAGTACTTC. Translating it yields CASSQAGTDYEQYF.

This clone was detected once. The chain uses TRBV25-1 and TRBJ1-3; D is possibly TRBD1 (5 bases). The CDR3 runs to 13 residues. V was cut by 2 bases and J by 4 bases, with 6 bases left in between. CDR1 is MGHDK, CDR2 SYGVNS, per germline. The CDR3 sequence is CASSERGGNTIYF. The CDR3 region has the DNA TGTGCCAGCAGTGAAAGGGGCGGAAACACCATATATTTT.

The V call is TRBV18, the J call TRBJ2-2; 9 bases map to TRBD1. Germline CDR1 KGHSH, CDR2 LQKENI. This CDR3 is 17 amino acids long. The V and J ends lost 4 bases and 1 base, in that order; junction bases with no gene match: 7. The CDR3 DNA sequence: TGTGCCAGCTCACTTACGGAGGGACAGGGGAACACCGGGGAGCTGTTTTTT. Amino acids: CASSLTEGQGNTGELFF.

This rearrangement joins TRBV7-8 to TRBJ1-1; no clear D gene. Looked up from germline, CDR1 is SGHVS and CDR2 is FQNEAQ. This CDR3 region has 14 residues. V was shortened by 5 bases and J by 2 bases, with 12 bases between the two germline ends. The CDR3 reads CASSPIPINTEAFF. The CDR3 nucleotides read TGTGCCAGCAGCCCAATCCCGATCAACACTGAAGCTTTCTTT.

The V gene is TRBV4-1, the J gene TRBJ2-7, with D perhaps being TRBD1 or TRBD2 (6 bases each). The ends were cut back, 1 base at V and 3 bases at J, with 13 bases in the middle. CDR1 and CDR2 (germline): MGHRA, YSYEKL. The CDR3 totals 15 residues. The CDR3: CASSQVGGFGYEQYF. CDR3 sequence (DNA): TGCGCCAGCAGCCAAGTGGGGGGCTTTGGCTACGAGCAGTACTTC.

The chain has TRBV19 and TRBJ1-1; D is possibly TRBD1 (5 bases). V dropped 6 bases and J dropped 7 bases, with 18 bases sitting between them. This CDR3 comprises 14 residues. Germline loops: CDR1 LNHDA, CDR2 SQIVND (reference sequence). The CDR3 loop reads CASSDWLGGYEAFF. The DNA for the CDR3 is TGTGCCAGTAGCGACTGGTTGGGGGGTTATGAAGCTTTCTTT.

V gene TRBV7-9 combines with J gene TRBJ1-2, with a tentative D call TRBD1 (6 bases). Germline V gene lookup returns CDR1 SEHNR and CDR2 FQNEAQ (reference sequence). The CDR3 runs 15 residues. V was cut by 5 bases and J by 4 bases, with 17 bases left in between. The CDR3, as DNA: TGTGCCAGCAGCCAGGCAGGGGCTCCCTCCTATGGCTACACCTTC. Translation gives CASSQAGAPSYGYTF.

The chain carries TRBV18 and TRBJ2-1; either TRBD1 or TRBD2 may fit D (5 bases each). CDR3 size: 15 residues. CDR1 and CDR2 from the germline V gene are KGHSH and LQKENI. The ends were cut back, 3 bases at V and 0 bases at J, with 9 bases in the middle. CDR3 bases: TGTGCCAGCTCACCCGGGACCAACTCCTACAATGAGCAGTTCTTC. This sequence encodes CASSPGTNSYNEQFF. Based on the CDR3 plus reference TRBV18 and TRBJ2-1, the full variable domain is NAGVMQNPRHLVRRRGQEARLRCSPMKGHSHVYWYRQLPEEGLKFMVYLQKENIIDESGMPKERFSAEFPKEGPSILRIQQVVRGDSAAYFCASSPGTNSYNEQFFGPGTRLTVL.